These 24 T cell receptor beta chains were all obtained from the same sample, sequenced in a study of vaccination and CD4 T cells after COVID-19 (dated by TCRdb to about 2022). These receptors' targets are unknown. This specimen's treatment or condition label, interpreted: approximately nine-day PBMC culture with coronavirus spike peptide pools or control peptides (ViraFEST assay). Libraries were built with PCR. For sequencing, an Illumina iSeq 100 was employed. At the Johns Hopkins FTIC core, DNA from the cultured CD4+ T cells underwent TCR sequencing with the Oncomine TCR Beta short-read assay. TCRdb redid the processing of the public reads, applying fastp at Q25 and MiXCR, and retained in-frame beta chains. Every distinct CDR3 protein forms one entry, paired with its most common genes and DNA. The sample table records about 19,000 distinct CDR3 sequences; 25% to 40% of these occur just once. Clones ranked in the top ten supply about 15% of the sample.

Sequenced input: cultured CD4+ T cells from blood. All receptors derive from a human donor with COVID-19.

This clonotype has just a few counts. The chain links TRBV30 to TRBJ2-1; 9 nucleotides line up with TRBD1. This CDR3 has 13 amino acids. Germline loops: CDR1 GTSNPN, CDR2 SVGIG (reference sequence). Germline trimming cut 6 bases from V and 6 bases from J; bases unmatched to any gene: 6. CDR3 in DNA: TGTGCCTGTGGCGACAGGGGGATCAATGAGCAGTTCTTC. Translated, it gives CACGDRGINEQFF.

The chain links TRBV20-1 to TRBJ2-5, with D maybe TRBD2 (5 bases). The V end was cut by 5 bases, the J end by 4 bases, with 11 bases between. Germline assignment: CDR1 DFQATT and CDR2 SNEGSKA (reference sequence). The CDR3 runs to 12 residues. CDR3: CSAAGSGETQYF. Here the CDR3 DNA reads TGCAGTGCTGCGGGTTCGGGAGAGACCCAGTACTTC.

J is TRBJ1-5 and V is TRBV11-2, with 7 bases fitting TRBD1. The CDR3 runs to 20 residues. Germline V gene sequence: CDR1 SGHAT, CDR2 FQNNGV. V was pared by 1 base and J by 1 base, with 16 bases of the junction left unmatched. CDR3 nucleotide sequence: TGTGCCAGCAGCTTAGCAACCGGCAGAGCAGGGACAGCGAGCAATCAGCCCCAGCATTTT. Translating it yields CASSLATGRAGTASNQPQHF.

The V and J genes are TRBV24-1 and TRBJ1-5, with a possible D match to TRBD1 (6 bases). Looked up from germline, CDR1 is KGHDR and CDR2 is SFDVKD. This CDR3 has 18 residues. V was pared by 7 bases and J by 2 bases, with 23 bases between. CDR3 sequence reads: CATRRNRDGSEGNQPQHF. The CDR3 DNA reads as TGTGCCACCAGAAGGAACAGGGACGGTTCGGAGGGCAATCAGCCCCAGCATTTT.

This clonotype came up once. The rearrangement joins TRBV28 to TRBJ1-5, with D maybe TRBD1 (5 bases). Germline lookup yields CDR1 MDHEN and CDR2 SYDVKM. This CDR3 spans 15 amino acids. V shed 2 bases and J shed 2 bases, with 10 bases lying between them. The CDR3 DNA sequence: TGTGCCAGCAGTTTACTAGGGGTCGGCAATCAGCCCCAGCATTTT. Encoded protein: CASSLLGVGNQPQHF.

CDR3: CASSLTRDTQYF. The CDR3 DNA reads TGTGCCAGCAGCCTTACTAGAGATACGCAGTATTTT. The chain couples TRBV7-6 to TRBJ2-3, with a tentative D call TRBD2 (5 bases). The V and J ends lost 5 bases and 5 bases respectively, with 8 bases between them. Germline assignment: CDR1 SGHVS and CDR2 FNYEAQ. This CDR3 has 12 residues.

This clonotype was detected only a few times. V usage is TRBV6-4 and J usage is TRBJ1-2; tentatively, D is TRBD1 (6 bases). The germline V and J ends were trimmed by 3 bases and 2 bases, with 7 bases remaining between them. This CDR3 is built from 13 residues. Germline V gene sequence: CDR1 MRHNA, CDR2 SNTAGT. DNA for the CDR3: TGTGCCAGCAGTGATACAGGGAACTATGGCTACACCTTC. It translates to CASSDTGNYGYTF.

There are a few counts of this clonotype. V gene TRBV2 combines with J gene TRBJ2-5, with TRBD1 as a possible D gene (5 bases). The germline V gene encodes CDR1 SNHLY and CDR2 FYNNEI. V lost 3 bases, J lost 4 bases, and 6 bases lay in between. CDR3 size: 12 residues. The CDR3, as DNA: TGTGCCAGCAGTGACAGGGTAGAGACCCAGTACTTC. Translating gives CASSDRVETQYF.

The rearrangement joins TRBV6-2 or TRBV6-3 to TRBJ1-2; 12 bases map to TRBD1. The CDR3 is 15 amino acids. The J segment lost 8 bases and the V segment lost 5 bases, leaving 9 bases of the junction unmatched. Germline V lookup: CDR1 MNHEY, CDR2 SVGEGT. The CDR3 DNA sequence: TGTGCCAGCAGTCCAGCCGGGACAGGGGGCCGCGGCTACACCTTC. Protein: CASSPAGTGGRGYTF.

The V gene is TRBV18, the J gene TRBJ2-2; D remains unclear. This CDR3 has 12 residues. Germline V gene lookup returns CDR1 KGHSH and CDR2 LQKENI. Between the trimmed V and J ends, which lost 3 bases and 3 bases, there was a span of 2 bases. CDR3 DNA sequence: TGTGCCAGCTCACCGGACACCGGGGAGCTGTTTTTT. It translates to CASSPDTGELFF.

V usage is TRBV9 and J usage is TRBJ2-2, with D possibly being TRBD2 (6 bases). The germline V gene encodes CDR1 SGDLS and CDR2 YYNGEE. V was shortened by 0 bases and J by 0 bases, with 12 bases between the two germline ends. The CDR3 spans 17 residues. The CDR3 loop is CASSVVGSGSNTGELFF. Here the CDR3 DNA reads TGTGCCAGCAGCGTAGTCGGGAGCGGGTCGAACACCGGGGAGCTGTTTTTT.

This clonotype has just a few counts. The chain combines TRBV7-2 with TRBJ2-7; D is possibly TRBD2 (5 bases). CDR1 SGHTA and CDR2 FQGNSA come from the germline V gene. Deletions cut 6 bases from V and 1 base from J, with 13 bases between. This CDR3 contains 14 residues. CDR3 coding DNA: TGTGCCAGCAGGCCCGGGCCGGGATCCTACGAGCAGTACTTC. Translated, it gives CASRPGPGSYEQYF. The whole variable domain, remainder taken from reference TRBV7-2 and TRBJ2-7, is GAGVSQSPSNKVTEKGKDVELRCDPISGHTALYWYRQSLGQGLEFLIYFQGNSAPDKSGLPSDRFSAERTGGSVSTLTIQRTQQEDSAVYLCASRPGPGSYEQYFGPGTRLTVT.

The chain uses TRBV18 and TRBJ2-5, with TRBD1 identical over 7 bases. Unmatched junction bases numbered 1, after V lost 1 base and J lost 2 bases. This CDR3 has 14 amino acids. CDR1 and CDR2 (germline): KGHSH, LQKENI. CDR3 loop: CASSPRDRQETQYF. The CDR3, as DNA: TGTGCCAGCTCACCACGGGACAGACAAGAGACCCAGTACTTC.

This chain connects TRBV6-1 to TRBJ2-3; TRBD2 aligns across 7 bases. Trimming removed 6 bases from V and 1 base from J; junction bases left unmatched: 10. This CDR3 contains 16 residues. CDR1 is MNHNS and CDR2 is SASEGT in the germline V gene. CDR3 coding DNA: TGTGCCAGCAGGCGCCGGGGGGACCCCGGCACAGATACGCAGTATTTT. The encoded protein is CASRRRGDPGTDTQYF.

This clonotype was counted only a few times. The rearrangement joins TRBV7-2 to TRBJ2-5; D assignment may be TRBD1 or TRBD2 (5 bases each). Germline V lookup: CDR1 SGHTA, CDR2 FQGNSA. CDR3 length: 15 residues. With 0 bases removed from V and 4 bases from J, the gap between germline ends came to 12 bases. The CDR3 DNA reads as TGTGCCAGCAGCTTAGCACCCGGGGCGGGAGAGACCCAGTACTTC. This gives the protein CASSLAPGAGETQYF.

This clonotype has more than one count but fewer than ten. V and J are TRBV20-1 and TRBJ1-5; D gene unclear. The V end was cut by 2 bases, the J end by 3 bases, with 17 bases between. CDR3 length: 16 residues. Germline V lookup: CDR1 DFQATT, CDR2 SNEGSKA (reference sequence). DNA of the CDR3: TGCAGTGCTAGAAAAATCCCCGGGCAGTTCAATCAGCCCCAGCATTTT. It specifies CSARKIPGQFNQPQHF.

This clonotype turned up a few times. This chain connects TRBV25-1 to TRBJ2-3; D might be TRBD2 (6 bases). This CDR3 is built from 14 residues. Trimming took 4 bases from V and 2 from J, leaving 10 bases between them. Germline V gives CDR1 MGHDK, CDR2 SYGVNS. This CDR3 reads CASSVTGVTDTQYF. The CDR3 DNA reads TGTGCCAGCAGTGTCACGGGGGTCACAGATACGCAGTATTTT.

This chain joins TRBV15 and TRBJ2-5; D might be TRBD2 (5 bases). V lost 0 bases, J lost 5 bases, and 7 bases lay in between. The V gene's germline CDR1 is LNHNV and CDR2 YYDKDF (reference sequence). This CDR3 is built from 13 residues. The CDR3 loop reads CATSRDPGETQYF. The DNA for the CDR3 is TGTGCCACCAGCAGAGATCCGGGGGAGACCCAGTACTTC.

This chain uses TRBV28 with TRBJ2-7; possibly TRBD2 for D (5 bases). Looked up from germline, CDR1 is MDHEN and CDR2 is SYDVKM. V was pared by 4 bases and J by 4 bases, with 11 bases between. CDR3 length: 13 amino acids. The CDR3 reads CASSWTPPYEQYF. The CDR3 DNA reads TGTGCCAGCAGTTGGACTCCCCCATACGAGCAGTACTTC.

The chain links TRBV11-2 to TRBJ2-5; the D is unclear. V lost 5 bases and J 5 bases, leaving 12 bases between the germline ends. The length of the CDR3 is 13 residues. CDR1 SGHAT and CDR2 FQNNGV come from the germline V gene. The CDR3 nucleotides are TGTGCCAGCAGCGCGAGCCCCCGGGAGACCCAGTACTTC. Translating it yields CASSASPRETQYF.

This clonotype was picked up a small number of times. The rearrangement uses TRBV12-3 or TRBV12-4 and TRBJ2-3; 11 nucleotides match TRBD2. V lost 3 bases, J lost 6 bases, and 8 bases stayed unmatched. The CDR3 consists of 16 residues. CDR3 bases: TGTGCCAGCAGTTTTCTACTAGCGGGGGTGACGGATACGCAGTATTTT. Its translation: CASSFLLAGVTDTQYF.

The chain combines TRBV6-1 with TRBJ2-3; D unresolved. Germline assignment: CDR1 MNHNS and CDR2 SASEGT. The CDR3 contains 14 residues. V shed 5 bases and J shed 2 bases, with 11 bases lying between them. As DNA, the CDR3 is TGTGCCAGCAGTCTCAGCTATCCCACAGATACGCAGTATTTT. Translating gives CASSLSYPTDTQYF.

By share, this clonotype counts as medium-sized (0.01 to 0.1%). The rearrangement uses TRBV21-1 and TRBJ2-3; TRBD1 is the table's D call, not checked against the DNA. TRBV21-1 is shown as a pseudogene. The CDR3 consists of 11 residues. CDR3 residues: CASRDRDTQYF. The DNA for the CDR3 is TGTGCCAGCAGGGACAGGGATACGCAGTATTTT.

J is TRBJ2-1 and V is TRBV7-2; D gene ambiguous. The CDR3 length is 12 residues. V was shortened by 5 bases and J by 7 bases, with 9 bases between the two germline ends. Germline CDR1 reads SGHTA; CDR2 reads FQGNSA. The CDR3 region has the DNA TGTGCCAGCAGCCAAGGGCGGAATGAGCAGTTCTTC. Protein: CASSQGRNEQFF.